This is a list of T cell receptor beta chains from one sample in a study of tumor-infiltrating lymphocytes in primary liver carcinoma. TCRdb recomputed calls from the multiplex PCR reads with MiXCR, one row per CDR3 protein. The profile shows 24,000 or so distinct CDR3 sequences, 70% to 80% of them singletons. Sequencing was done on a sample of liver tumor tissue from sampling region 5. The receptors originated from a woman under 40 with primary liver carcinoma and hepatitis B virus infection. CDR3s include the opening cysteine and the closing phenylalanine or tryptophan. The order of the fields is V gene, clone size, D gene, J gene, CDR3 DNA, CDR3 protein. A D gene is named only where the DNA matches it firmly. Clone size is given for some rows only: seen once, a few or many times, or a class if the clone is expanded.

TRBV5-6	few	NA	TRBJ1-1	TGTGCCAGCGGGCGTGGGGACGCTGAAGCTTTCTTT	CASGRGDAEAFF
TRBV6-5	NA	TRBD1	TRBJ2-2	TGTGTCAGCAGTCCGTGGACAGGGTTCACTGGGGAGCTGTTTTTC	CVSSPWTGFTGELFF
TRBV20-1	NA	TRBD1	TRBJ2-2	TGCAGTGTTAGAGAATGGGGACAGGGGGCCACCGGGGAGCTGTTTTTT	CSVREWGQGATGELFF
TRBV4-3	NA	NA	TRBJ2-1	TGCGCCAGCAGCCGAGATGCGGGAAGCTCCTACAAAGAGCAGCTATTC	CASSRDAGSSYKEQLF
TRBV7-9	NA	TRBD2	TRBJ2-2	TGTACCAGCAGATTCCGTAGCGGGTCCGGGGAGCTGTTCTTT	CTSRFRSGSGELFF
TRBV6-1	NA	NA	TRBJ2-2	TGTGCCAGCAGTGAAACCCTTCCCGGGGGCGCCGCGAACACTGGGGAGATATTTTTT	CASSETLPGGAANTGEIFF
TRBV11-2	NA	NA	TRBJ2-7	TGTGCCAACAACTTAACTGACACTGCCTACGAGCAGTACTTC	CANNLTDTAYEQYF
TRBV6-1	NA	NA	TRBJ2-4	TGTGCCATTTGTGGGCGGAGGGTCCTGCTAGCCAAAAACATTCAGTACTTC	CAICGRRVLLAKNIQYF
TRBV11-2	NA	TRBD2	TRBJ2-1	TGTGCCAGCAGCTTGTTGGAGCGGGATAACAATGAGCAATTCTTC	CASSLLERDNNEQFF
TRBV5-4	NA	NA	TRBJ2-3	TGTGCCAGCAGCTTGGAGCATGGCGGGGGCACAGATACGCAGTATTTT	CASSLEHGGGTDTQYF
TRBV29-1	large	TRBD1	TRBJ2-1	TGCAGCGCCGGAAGACAGGGAACCAATGAGCAGTTCTTC	CSAGRQGTNEQFF